These 8 T cell receptor beta chains originate from one sample sequenced in a study of cytomegalovirus exposure and HLA in healthy donors. The PCR made use of 60 Vbeta and 13 Jbeta primers. Profiling relied on immunoSEQ multiplex PCR, and the TCRdb table lists in-frame clones only, not all of them. The sample shows approximately 120,000 clones, roughly four fifths of them seen only once. The sample taken for sequencing was PBMCs. Receptors were obtained from a man between 45 and 60 years old in good health and CMV-seronegative.

The chain carries TRBV9 and TRBJ1-2; TRBD1 might be the D (5 bases). Germline V CDR1 and CDR2: SGDLS, YYNGEE. V lost 3 bases and J 8 bases, leaving 11 bases between the germline ends. The CDR3 sequence is 12 residues long. The CDR3 sequence is CASSATGAGYTF. The CDR3 DNA is TGTGCCAGCAGCGCCACAGGAGCAGGCTACACCTTC.

The chain uses TRBV9 and TRBJ2-5; 12 nucleotides agree with TRBD2. V was pared by 0 bases and J by 4 bases, with 4 bases of the junction left unmatched. Germline lookup yields CDR1 SGDLS and CDR2 YYNGEE. This CDR3 has 16 amino acids. The CDR3, as DNA: TGTGCCAGCAGCGTAGGGGCTAGCGGGGGGGCAGAGACCCAGTACTTC. Its protein is CASSVGASGGAETQYF.

The CDR3 DNA reads as TGTGCCACCTCAGGTATTAGCAATCAGCCCCAGCATTTT. Its protein product is CATSGISNQPQHF. The V gene is TRBV2, the J gene TRBJ1-5; D is uncertain. Germline values: CDR1 SNHLY, CDR2 FYNNEI. V shed 10 bases and J shed 0 bases, with 10 bases lying between them. The CDR3 runs 13 residues.

The V gene is TRBV6-1, the J gene TRBJ1-1; D unresolved. V lost 0 bases and J 1 base, leaving 9 bases between the germline ends. Germline loops: CDR1 MNHNS, CDR2 SASEGT. The CDR3 is 15 residues long. The CDR3 protein is CASSEAPSTNTEAFF. CDR3 DNA sequence: TGTGCCAGCAGTGAAGCGCCTTCTACGAACACTGAAGCTTTCTTT.

This clone appeared a few times. The chain's CDR3 is CASSPNVGNEKLFF. As DNA, the CDR3 is TGTGCCAGCTCACCGAATGTCGGTAATGAAAAACTGTTTTTT. The rearrangement uses TRBV18 and TRBJ1-4; no reliable D call. The V gene's germline CDR1 is KGHSH and CDR2 LQKENI. The CDR3 runs 14 residues. Trimming took 3 bases from V and 4 from J, leaving 9 bases between them.

The chain recombines TRBV5-1 with TRBJ2-4, with D perhaps TRBD2 (5 bases). Germline assignment: CDR1 SGHRS and CDR2 YFSETQ. Trimming shortened V by 1 base and J by 6 bases, and 14 bases separated the two germline ends. This CDR3 contains 15 residues. The CDR3, as DNA: TGCGCCAGCAGCTTGTCCGGGGTACATGGAAACATTCAGTACTTC. This encodes CASSLSGVHGNIQYF.

This sequence joins TRBV5-5 and TRBJ2-5; weak D call: TRBD1 (6 bases). Trimming cost V 4 bases and J 2 bases, with 18 bases left between them. This CDR3 has 16 amino acids. Germline V gene sequence: CDR1 SGHKS, CDR2 YYEKEE (reference sequence). As DNA, the CDR3 is TGTGCCAGCAGCGGTTACAGGGCCCGAGAACAAGAGACCCAGTACTTC. Its translation is CASSGYRAREQETQYF.

The chain has TRBV11-2 and TRBJ2-1; 9 bases agree with TRBD2. CDR3 length: 15 residues. V was clipped by 7 bases and J by 9 bases; unmatched bases: 13. Germline CDR1 and CDR2: SGHAT and FQNNGV. CDR3 loop: CASTLRGLAQSEQFF. CDR3 sequence (DNA): TGTGCCAGCACCCTTAGGGGACTAGCACAATCTGAGCAGTTCTTC.